One and the same sample provided the 7 T cell receptor beta chains below, sequenced in a study of T cells after yellow fever vaccination. TCRdb passed the 5' RACE reads through MiXCR, listing each CDR3 protein once. Here the sample spans some 600,000 distinct CDR3 sequences, 17% being singletons. The sample was PBMCs, taken less than 6 days after the first yellow fever vaccination. Receptors were obtained from a man aged 18 to 29 who received the YFV17D yellow fever vaccine.

This sequence joins TRBV12-3 or TRBV12-4 and TRBJ2-6, with 8 bases matching TRBD1. V lost 8 bases to trimming and J lost 2 bases; unmatched junction nucleotides: 8. This CDR3 is 16 amino acids long. The CDR3 loop reads CASAIPRGPGANVLTF. CDR3 nucleotide sequence: TGTGCCAGCGCCATACCCAGGGGGCCTGGGGCCAACGTCCTGACTTTC.

This clonotype was counted between two and nine times. This chain connects TRBV5-1 to TRBJ1-1; 8 nucleotides agree with TRBD1. The V gene's germline CDR1 is SGHRS and CDR2 YFSETQ. There are 14 residues in the CDR3. V trimming: 3 bases; J trimming: 1 base; junction bases outside the gene matches: 2. The chain's CDR3 is CASSSGQENTEAFF. The CDR3 nucleotides are TGCGCCAGCAGCTCGGGACAGGAGAACACTGAAGCTTTCTTT.

There are a few counts of this clonotype. The gene calls are TRBV6-1 and TRBJ1-1; D unresolved. Germline CDR1 reads MNHNS; CDR2 reads SASEGT. This CDR3 comprises 14 residues. The V gene lost 6 bases and the J gene lost 4 bases, with 15 bases spanning the gap. The CDR3 DNA is TGTGCCAGCAGGGACGGGTGGGCCGCCACTGAAGCTTTCTTT. Translated, it gives CASRDGWAATEAFF.

This clonotype was seen only a few times. This chain connects TRBV5-1 to TRBJ1-2; TRBD1 matches at 7 bases. V shed 3 bases and J 1 base; nucleotides not matched to a gene: 9. Germline V gene data show CDR1 as SGHRS and CDR2 as YFSETQ. The CDR3 is 16 amino acids. CDR3 sequence reads: CASSSRPGQFNYGYTF. The CDR3 nucleotides are TGCGCCAGCAGCTCACGCCCGGGACAGTTTAACTATGGCTACACCTTC. Drawing the rest from reference TRBV5-1 and TRBJ1-2, the complete variable domain is KAGVTQTPRYLIKTRGQQVTLSCSPISGHRSVSWYQQTPGQGLQFLFEYFSETQRNKGNFPGRFSGRQFSNSRSEMNVSTLELGDSALYLCASSSRPGQFNYGYTFGSGTRLTVV.

The CDR3 reads CASSLYQGRGSEAFF. The CDR3 region has the DNA TGTGCCAGCAGCTTATATCAGGGTCGGGGCTCTGAAGCTTTCTTT. The genes are TRBV7-6 and TRBJ1-1; D might be TRBD1 (5 bases). V gave up 2 bases and J gave up 6 bases, with 16 bases separating them. Germline-derived CDR1 and CDR2 are SGHVS and FNYEAQ. The CDR3 extends over 15 amino acids. Drawing the rest from reference TRBV7-6 and TRBJ1-1, the complete variable domain is GAGVSQSPRYKVTKRGQDVALRCDPISGHVSLYWYRQALGQGPEFLTYFNYEAQQDKSGLPNDRFSAERPEGSISTLTIQRTEQRDSAMYRCASSLYQGRGSEAFFGQGTRLTVV.

The V gene is TRBV6-1, the J gene TRBJ1-1; 8 nucleotides agree with TRBD1. V lost 5 bases to trimming and J lost 3 bases; unmatched junction nucleotides: 17. CDR3 length: 18 amino acids. Germline V gives CDR1 MNHNS, CDR2 SASEGT. This CDR3 is CASSLRDRFTVSDTEAFF. As DNA, the CDR3 is TGTGCCAGCAGTCTCCGGGACAGGTTCACCGTATCGGACACTGAAGCTTTCTTT.

This clonotype was detected only a few times. The chain couples TRBV20-1 to TRBJ2-1, with 11 positions matching TRBD1. Germline trimming cut 0 bases from V and 3 bases from J; bases unmatched to any gene: 4. Germline V gene data show CDR1 as DFQATT and CDR2 as SNEGSKA (reference sequence). The CDR3 loop spans 16 amino acids. The CDR3, as DNA: TGCAGTGCTAGAGATTTTGGGACAGGGGGCTACAATGAGCAGTTCTTC. The encoded protein is CSARDFGTGGYNEQFF.